These 17 T cell receptor beta chains were sequenced from one sample in a study of T cells in Graves' hyperthyroidism and ophthalmopathy. Amplification targeted TCR beta CDR3 regions from RNA transcripts. HTBI primers were used for first-round RT-PCR of the TCR CDR3. TCRdb reanalysed the multiplex PCR reads using MiXCR and keeps one entry per CDR3 protein. The table lists under 350,000 distinct CDR3 sequences, around 20% of them singletons, with about 50% in the top ten. Sequenced material: blood. The receptors were gathered from a woman aged 45 to 65 with Graves' hyperthyroidism.

This clonotype has a count of ten or more. This chain joins TRBV5-6 and TRBJ2-7; TRBD2 aligns across 8 bases. Unmatched junction bases numbered 7, after V lost 0 bases and J lost 2 bases. The germline V gene encodes CDR1 SGHDT and CDR2 YYEEEE. This CDR3 spans 16 amino acids. This CDR3 is CASSLDLGTRPYEQYF. CDR3 sequence (DNA): TGTGCCAGCAGCTTGGATCTCGGGACTAGACCCTACGAGCAGTACTTC.

The chain combines TRBV5-4 with TRBJ1-1, with TRBD1 matching over 7 bases. This CDR3 comprises 15 residues. V gave up 1 base and J gave up 4 bases; unmatched junction bases: 7. Germline V lookup: CDR1 SGHNT, CDR2 YYREEE (reference sequence). The CDR3 loop reads CASSLLGGGGTEAFF. The CDR3 DNA follows: TGTGCCAGCAGCTTGCTAGGAGGGGGCGGCACTGAAGCTTTCTTT.

This clonotype has at least ten counts. This chain joins TRBV20-1 and TRBJ2-1, with D tentatively TRBD1 (5 bases). Trimming took off 6 bases at V and 5 bases at J, with 11 bases between the two ends. The CDR3 totals 12 residues. Germline CDR1 DFQATT, CDR2 SNEGSKA (reference sequence). For the CDR3, the DNA is TGCAGTGCACCGGACAAGCACAATGAGCAGTTCTTC. This sequence encodes CSAPDKHNEQFF.

Remarks on this clonotype: A much more abundant neighbour one base away suggests this may be a read error. The chain carries TRBV30 and TRBJ1-4; no reliable D call. The germline gives CDR1 GTSNPN, CDR2 SVGIG (reference sequence). Trimming stripped 5 bases from V and 3 bases from J, with 10 bases between. The CDR3 runs 13 residues. This chain's CDR3 is CAWRLPANEKLFF. CDR3 DNA: TGTGCCTGGCGACTGCCTGCTAATGAAAAACTGTTTTTT.

This clonotype was observed at least ten times. CDR3 nucleotide sequence: TGTGCCATCAGTGAGAGAGACGTCTCCTACAATGAGCAGTTCTTC. Its translation is CAISERDVSYNEQFF. V is TRBV10-3 and J is TRBJ2-1; no clear D. The V and J ends lost 2 bases and 0 bases respectively, with 8 bases between them. Germline loops: CDR1 ENHRY, CDR2 SYGVKD. This CDR3 has 15 amino acids.

This clonotype was counted many times. The J gene is TRBJ1-1, the V gene TRBV18; 7 bases line up with TRBD1. In germline, CDR1 is KGHSH, CDR2 LQKENI. The ends lost 3 bases at V and 5 bases at J; junction bases unmatched: 6. The CDR3 sequence is 14 residues long. In nucleotides, the CDR3 is TGTGCCAGCTCACCCCAGGGGGGATGGACTGAAGCTTTCTTT. It translates to CASSPQGGWTEAFF.

The chain couples TRBV16 to TRBJ2-7; D ambiguous. Trimming removed 3 bases from V and 6 bases from J, with 9 bases in between. Germline V lookup: CDR1 KGHSY, CDR2 FQNENV. The CDR3 spans 12 residues. CDR3 nucleotides: TGTGCCAGCAGCCATCTCCCCAGCGAGCAGTACTTC. It translates to CASSHLPSEQYF. The whole variable domain, remainder taken from reference TRBV16 and TRBJ2-7, is GEEVAQTPKHLVRGEGQKAKLYCAPIKGHSYVFWYQQVLKNEFKFLISFQNENVFDETGMPKERFSAKCLPNSPCSLEIQATKLEDSAVYFCASSHLPSEQYFGPGTRLTVT.

This clonotype was detected only a few times. This chain links TRBV20-1 with TRBJ1-5; TRBD1 matches at 7 bases. Germline V CDR1 and CDR2: DFQATT, SNEGSKA (reference sequence). V dropped 2 bases and J dropped 6; count of bases not matched to a gene: 10. The CDR3 consists of 15 residues. The CDR3 coding sequence is TGCAGTGCTAGAAATAGACAGGGAAACTCTCAGCCCCAGCATTTT. It codes for CSARNRQGNSQPQHF.

The chain combines TRBV11-2 with TRBJ2-1, with D hard to call. This CDR3 region has 12 residues. Trimming took off 6 bases at V and 5 bases at J, with 8 bases between the two ends. Per the germline V gene, CDR1 is SGHAT and CDR2 is FQNNGV. The CDR3, as DNA: TGTGCCAGCAGTTATGACAACAATGAGCAGTTCTTC. Protein sequence: CASSYDNNEQFF.

This clonotype occurred many times. This chain connects TRBV10-3 to TRBJ1-2, with D possibly TRBD1 on 6 matching bases. The CDR3 has 14 amino acids. V lost 5 bases and J lost 0, with 10 bases in between. Looked up from germline, CDR1 is ENHRY and CDR2 is SYGVKD. CDR3 sequence (DNA): TGTGCCATCAGTTCCGGGGGCTCTAACTATGGCTACACCTTC. Residues: CAISSGGSNYGYTF.

This clonotype was detected ten times or more. The J gene is TRBJ2-5, the V gene TRBV7-9; 7 bases fit TRBD2. J was trimmed by 5 bases and V by 7 bases; bases with no gene match: 4. The CDR3 spans 12 residues. Germline CDR1 and CDR2: SEHNR and FQNEAQ (reference sequence). CDR3: CASKLGGETQYF. The CDR3, as DNA: TGTGCCAGCAAACTGGGGGGGGAGACCCAGTACTTC.

This clonotype was picked up a small number of times. The chain combines TRBV6-1 with TRBJ1-3; weak D call: TRBD1 (5 bases). V lost 7 bases to trimming and J lost 5 bases, with 15 bases between them. Germline V gives CDR1 MNHNS, CDR2 SASEGT. This CDR3 has 14 amino acids. CDR3: CASTTGTGRNTIYF. Here the CDR3 DNA reads TGTGCCAGCACTACCGGGACCGGGAGAAACACCATATATTTT.

At least ten counts were recorded for this clonotype. This chain links TRBV10-3 with TRBJ1-2; the match to TRBD1 covers 7 bases. V dropped 7 bases and J dropped 7; count of bases not matched to a gene: 9. CDR1 is ENHRY and CDR2 is SYGVKD in the germline V gene. The CDR3 covers 13 residues. The CDR3 loop reads CAINPDRASGYTF. The CDR3 DNA sequence: TGTGCCATCAATCCCGACAGGGCATCTGGCTACACCTTC.

This clonotype was seen only a few times. This chain connects TRBV7-9 to TRBJ2-5, with 7 bases that match TRBD1. The CDR3 has 15 amino acids. Germline assignment: CDR1 SEHNR and CDR2 FQNEAQ (reference sequence). V shed 5 bases, J shed 2 bases, and the junction held 8 bases outside the gene matches. The CDR3 DNA is TGTGCCAGCAGCAAAGGAACAGGGGCTCAAGAGACCCAGTACTTC. Translated, it gives CASSKGTGAQETQYF.

This clonotype was counted ten times or more. The CDR3 sequence: CASSYSVSRNTGELFF. CDR3 in DNA: TGTGCCAGCAGTTACTCGGTGTCTAGAAACACCGGGGAGCTGTTTTTT. The chain employs TRBV6-5 and TRBJ2-2; D call uncertain. The CDR3 runs 16 residues. Trimming cost V 0 bases and J 2 bases, with 10 bases left between them. The germline V gene has CDR1 MNHEY and CDR2 SVGAGI.

This clonotype appeared many times. The rearrangement links TRBV7-9 to TRBJ1-4; 8 bases are shared with TRBD1. The CDR3 is 16 amino acids. The germline gives CDR1 SEHNR, CDR2 FQNEAQ (reference sequence). Trimming took 5 bases from V and 8 from J; bases not matched to a gene: 13. The DNA for the CDR3 is TGTGCCAGCAGCCCGAGCCCGGGACAGGCGGTCGAAAAACTGTTTTTT. Encoded protein: CASSPSPGQAVEKLFF.

This clonotype has ten or more counts. The J gene is TRBJ2-5, the V gene TRBV18, with D possibly TRBD2 on 6 matching bases. The CDR3 extends over 14 amino acids. V was pared by 3 bases and J by 2 bases, with 10 bases between. Germline V lookup: CDR1 KGHSH, CDR2 LQKENI. The CDR3 reads CASSPEGRQETQYF. The CDR3 DNA reads as TGTGCCAGCTCACCGGAGGGTCGGCAAGAGACCCAGTACTTC.